This is a list of T cell receptor beta chains from one sample in a study of response to subunit inactivated influenza vaccine. TCRdb re-analysed the RT-PCR reads in MiXCR, keeping a single row per CDR3 protein. The sample comprises around 790,000 distinct CDR3 sequences, around 21% of which are singletons, and roughly 10% rests with the top ten. Sequencing was performed on PBMCs from blood, taken approximately 5 days after vaccination. The source is a man aged 45-60 years who received an inactivated influenza vaccine. Each CDR3 is given with its conserved first and last residue. The D gene is left open where the match is weak. Size is stated for part of the rows, as once, few or many counts, or as a class when the clone is expanded.

J gene,clone size,CDR3 length,V gene,D gene,CDR3 protein,CDR3 DNA
TRBJ2-1,few,16,TRBV24-1,TRBD2,CATSDPGTSGNNEQFF,TGTGCCACCAGTGACCCCGGGACTAGCGGGAACAATGAGCAGTTCTTC
TRBJ2-4,NA,13,TRBV7-2,NA,CASSLGSKNIQYF,TGTGCCAGCAGCTTAGGTTCCAAAAACATTCAGTACTTC
TRBJ2-1,many,15,TRBV12-3/TRBV12-4,TRBD2,CASSSYSGTTDEQFF,TGTGCCAGCAGTTCCTACTCCGGGACTACAGATGAGCAGTTCTTC
TRBJ2-5,many,15,TRBV28,NA,CASRRGPYSQETQYF,TGTGCCAGCAGACGCGGCCCGTACTCCCAAGAGACCCAGTACTTC
TRBJ2-5,NA,15,TRBV9,NA,CASSARPALFETQYF,TGTGCCAGCAGCGCCCGCCCGGCCCTCTTCGAGACCCAGTACTTC
TRBJ1-2,few,14,TRBV6-1,TRBD1,CASSGSRDSYGYTF,TGTGCCAGCAGTGGCAGTAGGGACAGCTATGGCTACACCTTC
TRBJ2-2,few,11,TRBV29-1,NA,CSVLRVGELFF,TGCAGCGTTCTCCGGGTCGGGGAGCTGTTTTTT
TRBJ2-7,NA,12,TRBV6-5,TRBD1,CASMDRRYEQYF,TGTGCCAGCATGGACAGGAGGTACGAGCAGTACTTC
TRBJ2-1,few,15,TRBV20-1,TRBD2,CSAKSLLAGGNEQFF,TGCAGTGCCAAATCCCTACTAGCGGGAGGGAATGAGCAGTTCTTC
TRBJ2-7,few,13,TRBV10-3,TRBD1,CAISYQGAYEQYF,TGTGCCATCAGCTATCAGGGGGCTTACGAGCAGTACTTC
TRBJ2-1,many,16,TRBV5-1,NA,CASSFAGNTGYNEQFF,TGCGCCAGCAGCTTTGCCGGTAACACAGGGTACAATGAGCAGTTCTTC
TRBJ2-7,NA,14,TRBV12-3/TRBV12-4,TRBD1,CASSVDGTGNEQYF,TGTGCCAGCAGTGTCGACGGGACAGGGAACGAGCAGTACTTC
TRBJ1-1,NA,15,TRBV2,NA,CASSDSPGRAAEAFF,TGTGCCAGCAGTGATTCTCCAGGGAGGGCTGCTGAAGCTTTCTTT
TRBJ2-7,few,14,TRBV20-1,TRBD1,CSASRQGISYEQYF,TGCAGTGCTAGCAGACAGGGGATCTCCTACGAGCAGTACTTC
TRBJ2-7,NA,16,TRBV5-1,TRBD1,CASSSRLDRGSYEQYF,TGCGCCAGCAGCTCGAGGCTAGACAGGGGGTCCTACGAGCAGTACTTC
TRBJ1-1,NA,15,TRBV6-1,NA,CATRIEGSVFTEAFF,TGTGCCACTCGCATTGAGGGTTCAGTATTTACTGAAGCTTTCTTT
TRBJ2-3,NA,16,TRBV6-1,NA,CASSERQDQIVDTQYF,TGTGCCAGCAGTGAAAGACAGGACCAGATAGTAGATACGCAGTATTTT
TRBJ2-3,few,14,TRBV12-3/TRBV12-4,NA,CASSHAAGVDTQYF,TGTGCCAGCAGTCACGCCGCTGGGGTTGATACGCAGTATTTT
TRBJ2-5,NA,13,TRBV7-9,NA,CAGVHRSQETQYF,TGTGCCGGAGTACACAGGAGTCAAGAGACCCAGTACTTC
TRBJ2-1,NA,14,TRBV12-3/TRBV12-4,NA,CASSRSLGYNEQFF,TGTGCCAGCAGTCGCAGTCTAGGTTACAATGAGCAGTTCTTC
TRBJ2-2,few,17,TRBV20-1,NA,CSARDPGGVRGTGELFF,TGCAGTGCTAGAGATCCGGGCGGGGTTCGGGGCACCGGGGAGCTGTTTTTT
TRBJ2-7,few,14,TRBV29-1,NA,CSVEGEGHSYEQYF,TGCAGCGTTGAAGGTGAGGGGCATTCCTACGAGCAGTACTTC
TRBJ2-4,NA,16,TRBV7-8,TRBD1,CASSDRDRGTFWVQYF,TGTGCCAGCAGCGACAGGGACAGGGGGACCTTTTGGGTTCAGTACTTC
TRBJ2-5,NA,12,TRBV20-1,NA,CSAFTGAETQYF,TGCAGTGCCTTCACTGGGGCAGAGACCCAGTACTTC
TRBJ2-7,NA,16,TRBV28,TRBD2,CASSLLPSGSPYEQYF,TGTGCCAGCAGTTTACTTCCTAGCGGGAGCCCCTACGAGCAGTACTTC
TRBJ1-5,many,13,TRBV10-2,NA,CASTLSSNQPQHF,TGCGCCAGCACCCTCAGTAGCAATCAGCCCCAGCATTTT
TRBJ2-3,few,15,TRBV7-9,TRBD1,CASSLRTGKTDTQYF,TGTGCCAGCAGCTTGCGGACAGGGAAGACAGATACGCAGTATTTT
TRBJ2-2,NA,13,TRBV20-1,TRBD1,CSARDRGTGELFF,TGCAGTGCTAGGGACAGGGGGACCGGGGAGCTGTTTTTT
TRBJ2-1,NA,16,TRBV10-3,TRBD2,CAISESSLAGYNEQFF,TGTGCCATCAGTGAGTCTTCACTAGCGGGGTACAATGAGCAGTTCTTC
TRBJ1-3,NA,15,TRBV12-3/TRBV12-4,NA,CASSLGGAVGNTIYF,TGTGCCAGCAGTTTAGGGGGGGCAGTTGGAAACACCATATATTTT
TRBJ2-1,NA,15,TRBV7-9,TRBD2,CASSHTSDPYNEQFF,TGTGCCAGCAGCCACACTAGCGACCCATACAATGAGCAGTTCTTC
TRBJ1-4,once,15,TRBV2,TRBD1,CASKYSRTGLEKLFF,TGTGCCAGCAAGTATTCCCGGACAGGCCTTGAAAAACTGTTTTTT
TRBJ2-7,few,15,TRBV27,NA,CASSLRAHLEYEQYF,TGTGCCAGCAGTTTACGGGCCCACCTTGAATACGAGCAGTACTTC
TRBJ2-2,NA,12,TRBV10-3,NA,CATQEGPGELFF,TGTGCCACCCAGGAGGGGCCCGGGGAGCTGTTTTTT
TRBJ2-1,few,14,TRBV3-1,TRBD2,CASSHSGGRNEQFF,TGTGCCAGCAGCCACAGCGGGGGGCGTAATGAGCAGTTCTTC
TRBJ2-7,NA,13,TRBV7-6,NA,CASSFSIRDEQYF,TGTGCCAGCAGCTTTAGCATACGGGACGAGCAGTACTTC
TRBJ1-6,few,15,TRBV12-3/TRBV12-4,NA,CASKGAESYNSPLHF,TGTGCCAGCAAGGGCGCGGAGAGCTATAATTCACCCCTCCACTTT
TRBJ2-1,few,14,TRBV6-2/TRBV6-3,TRBD1,CASSYRDSNNEQFF,TGTGCCAGCAGTTACCGGGACAGCAACAATGAGCAGTTCTTC
TRBJ1-2,few,13,TRBV4-1,NA,CASSQSGFDGYTF,TGCGCCAGCAGCCAATCCGGATTTGATGGCTACACCTTC
TRBJ1-4,few,15,TRBV11-2,NA,CASSLGLATNEKLFF,TGTGCCAGCAGCTTAGGGCTTGCAACTAATGAAAAACTGTTTTTT
TRBJ2-1,few,15,TRBV5-1,NA,CASSLVQGVYNEQFF,TGCGCCAGCAGCTTGGTTCAGGGCGTGTACAATGAGCAGTTCTTC
TRBJ2-5,NA,14,TRBV20-1,NA,CSARDGRVGETQYF,TGCAGTGCTAGAGATGGCCGGGTTGGGGAGACCCAGTACTTC
TRBJ2-5,NA,14,TRBV11-2,NA,CASSLNSLEETQYF,TGTGCCAGCAGCTTAAACAGTCTTGAAGAGACCCAGTACTTC
TRBJ2-1,NA,11,TRBV5-1,NA,CASSRDKTQFF,TGCGCCAGCAGCCGAGACAAAACGCAGTTCTTC
TRBJ2-7,NA,12,TRBV7-8,NA,CASSYHLLEQYF,TGTGCCAGCAGCTACCACTTGCTCGAGCAGTACTTC
TRBJ2-7,many,11,TRBV3-1,NA,CASSRGGEQYF,TGTGCCAGCAGCCGGGGTGGCGAGCAGTACTTC
TRBJ1-1,NA,14,TRBV29-1,NA,CSVIFGTMNTEAFF,TGCAGCGTTATATTCGGGACAATGAACACTGAAGCTTTCTTT
TRBJ2-7,NA,21,TRBV5-1,NA,CASSLGSGSTLTRLSRYEQYF,TGCGCCAGCAGCTTGGGGTCAGGGTCCACTCTCACCCGTCTAAGCCGCTACGAGCAGTACTTC